Presented here are 20 T cell receptor beta chains from one specimen sequenced in a study of CD8 T cells in Susac syndrome. Random hexamers were used to reverse transcribe the RNA input (roughly 0.5 to 1 ug). TCRdb re-analysed the immunoSEQ multiplex PCR reads in MiXCR, keeping a single row per CDR3 protein. The repertoire holds 150,000 to 200,000 distinct CDR3 sequences, with around 90% as singletons. The sequencing sample was made of CD4+ T cells from PBMCs. Receptor source: a human donor with Susac syndrome.

The rearrangement links TRBV20-1 to TRBJ1-2; TRBD1 is a possible D gene (5 bases). Germline V gene sequence: CDR1 DFQATT, CDR2 SNEGSKA (reference sequence). Trimming cost V 7 bases and J 8 bases, with 17 bases left between them. The CDR3 contains 12 residues. This CDR3 is CSGDRGLEGYTF. CDR3 nucleotides: TGCAGTGGAGATAGGGGCCTCGAAGGCTACACCTTC.

This clonotype has just a few counts. The chain has TRBV7-2 and TRBJ2-7; D is ambiguous. Germline CDR1 and CDR2: SGHTA and FQGNSA. CDR3 length: 13 amino acids. V was pared by 1 base and J by 4 bases, with 8 bases between. Written as DNA, the CDR3 is TGTGCCAGCAGCTTAGGGTTAAATTACGAGCAGTACTTC. Translation: CASSLGLNYEQYF.

This chain uses TRBV20-1 with TRBJ2-3, with 9 bases aligning to TRBD2. V was pared by 2 bases and J by 8 bases, with 2 bases of the junction left unmatched. This CDR3 is 12 amino acids long. Looked up from germline, CDR1 is DFQATT and CDR2 is SNEGSKA (reference sequence). CDR3: CSARLAGSTQYF. CDR3 sequence (DNA): TGCAGTGCTAGACTAGCGGGATCTACGCAGTATTTT.

The chain has TRBV5-1 and TRBJ2-1; 13 positions agree with TRBD2. The germline gives CDR1 SGHRS, CDR2 YFSETQ. V trimming: 6 bases; J trimming: 6 bases; junction bases outside the gene matches: 3. CDR3 length: 14 amino acids. The CDR3 loop is CASTRTSGSNEQFF. In nucleotides, the CDR3 is TGCGCCAGCACCAGGACTAGCGGGAGCAATGAGCAGTTCTTC.

This clonotype came up once. The chain employs TRBV5-1 and TRBJ2-3; 10 nucleotides line up with TRBD2. This CDR3 is 16 amino acids long. In germline, CDR1 is SGHRS, CDR2 YFSETQ. J gave up 4 bases and V 2 bases, and 7 bases lay outside the gene matches. For the CDR3, the DNA is TGCGCCAGCAGCTTCGGAGCGGGAGGGCATGCAGATACGCAGTATTTT. This translates into CASSFGAGGHADTQYF.

This chain links TRBV21-1 with TRBJ2-7; the tabulated D call, TRBD1, remains unverified against the DNA. TRBV21-1 is shown as a pseudogene. This CDR3 spans 14 amino acids. Here the CDR3 reads CASSTDRPPYEQYF. Here the CDR3 DNA reads TGTGCCAGCAGCACGGACAGACCACCCTACGAGCAGTACTTC.

The chain employs TRBV7-9 and TRBJ1-1; unclear D gene. The V end was cut by 4 bases, the J end by 0 bases, with 9 bases between. This CDR3 comprises 14 residues. Germline V gene lookup returns CDR1 SEHNR and CDR2 FQNEAQ (reference sequence). The CDR3 protein is CASSSDGVNTEAFF. The CDR3 nucleotides read TGTGCCAGCAGCTCGGACGGAGTGAACACTGAAGCTTTCTTT. Based on the CDR3 plus reference TRBV7-9 and TRBJ1-1, the full variable domain is DTGVSQNPRHKITKRGQNVTFRCDPISEHNRLYWYRQTLGQGPEFLTYFQNEAQLEKSRLLSDRFSAERPKGSFSTLEIQRTEQGDSAMYLCASSSDGVNTEAFFGQGTRLTVV.

The V and J genes are TRBV11-2 and TRBJ2-3; D is unresolved. Germline assignment: CDR1 SGHAT and CDR2 FQNNGV. This CDR3 comprises 14 residues. Trimming shortened V by 3 bases and J by 6 bases, and 13 bases separated the two germline ends. CDR3 nucleotide sequence: TGTGCCAGCAGCTTCGGTCCCAGCAAGGATACGCAGTATTTT. This sequence encodes CASSFGPSKDTQYF.

This clonotype was picked up one time. The chain combines TRBV9 with TRBJ2-3, with D maybe TRBD2 (5 bases). The CDR3 is made up of 15 amino acids. Germline V lookup: CDR1 SGDLS, CDR2 YYNGEE. V was shortened by 0 bases and J by 6 bases, with 14 bases between the two germline ends. CDR3 sequence: CASSVGSLERDTQYF. In DNA form, the CDR3 reads TGTGCCAGCAGCGTAGGCTCACTAGAGAGGGATACGCAGTATTTT. Complete variable domain (other parts from reference TRBV9 and TRBJ2-3): DSGVTQTPKHLITATGQRVTLRCSPRSGDLSVYWYQQSLDQGLQFLIQYYNGEERAKGNILERFSAQQFPDLHSELNLSSLELGDSALYFCASSVGSLERDTQYFGPGTRLTVL.

The rearrangement links TRBV28 to TRBJ1-5, with unresolved D. The CDR3 has 14 amino acids. Germline CDR1 MDHEN, CDR2 SYDVKM. Trimming removed 7 bases from V and 4 bases from J, with 14 bases in between. The DNA of the CDR3 is TGTGCCAGCAAGAGAGGCACCCTGAATCAGCCCCAGCATTTT. This encodes CASKRGTLNQPQHF. Variable domain in full (rest from reference TRBV28 and TRBJ1-5): DVKVTQSSRYLVKRTGEKVFLECVQDMDHENMFWYRQDPGLGLRLIYFSYDVKMKEKGDIPEGYSVSREKKERFSLILESASTNQTSMYLCASKRGTLNQPQHFGDGTRLSIL.

The chain is built from TRBV12-3 or TRBV12-4 and TRBJ2-7, with TRBD2 as a possible D gene (6 bases). This CDR3 spans 13 amino acids. V was shortened by 1 base and J by 6 bases, with 10 bases between the two germline ends. CDR3 sequence: CASSLDPAGEQYF. CDR3 in DNA: TGTGCCAGCAGTTTAGACCCAGCGGGCGAGCAGTACTTC.

V gene TRBV19 combines with J gene TRBJ1-1, with 7 bases that match TRBD1. CDR1 and CDR2 from the germline V gene are LNHDA and SQIVND (reference sequence). With V trimmed by 7 bases and J by 1 base, 9 bases remained unmatched. This CDR3 has 15 residues. In DNA form, the CDR3 reads TGTGCCAGTACCGAATACGGGACAGCGAACACTGAAGCTTTCTTT. It encodes CASTEYGTANTEAFF.

The rearrangement links TRBV5-1 to TRBJ2-1; TRBD2 matches at 11 bases. The junction had 13 bases not matched to a gene; V was cut back by 4 bases and J by 10 bases. The V gene's germline CDR1 is SGHRS and CDR2 YFSETQ. CDR3 size: 16 residues. This CDR3 is CASSARLLAGVGEQFF. CDR3 bases: TGCGCCAGCAGCGCCCGATTACTAGCGGGAGTAGGGGAGCAGTTCTTC.

The chain couples TRBV4-1 to TRBJ2-5; the D gene is possibly TRBD1 (5 bases). The V gene lost 0 bases and the J gene lost 4 bases, with 12 bases spanning the gap. Germline values: CDR1 MGHRA, CDR2 YSYEKL. CDR3 length: 15 amino acids. CDR3 DNA sequence: TGCGCCAGCAGCCAAGAATCGCAGGGAAGAGAGACCCAGTACTTC. This sequence encodes CASSQESQGRETQYF.

The chain uses TRBV6-1 and TRBJ2-4; perhaps TRBD2 as D (5 bases). From germline, CDR1 is MNHNS and CDR2 SASEGT. V gave up 1 base and J gave up 0 bases, with 10 bases separating them. The CDR3 has 16 amino acids. The CDR3: CASSEVPGRAKNIQYF. CDR3 DNA: TGTGCCAGCAGTGAAGTCCCGGGAAGAGCCAAAAACATTCAGTACTTC.

The rearrangement uses TRBV4-1 and TRBJ2-7; D is possibly TRBD1 (6 bases). The V gene lost 0 bases and the J gene lost 0 bases, with 15 bases spanning the gap. The CDR3 spans 17 residues. Per the germline V gene, CDR1 is MGHRA and CDR2 is YSYEKL. The CDR3 loop reads CASSQDKGQPSSYEQYF. CDR3 DNA: TGCGCCAGCAGCCAAGATAAGGGACAACCGAGCTCCTACGAGCAGTACTTC.

The chain has TRBV6-1 and TRBJ2-3; 10 nucleotides line up with TRBD2. Losses at the gene ends were 5 bases for V and 8 bases for J; bases not matched to a gene: 16. This CDR3 is 17 amino acids long. Germline CDR1 MNHNS, CDR2 SASEGT. The CDR3 DNA follows: TGTGCCAGCAGTCCCCTAAAGGCTAGCGGGGGTTTGAGTACGCAGTATTTT. Translation: CASSPLKASGGLSTQYF.

The gene calls are TRBV5-1 and TRBJ2-4; either TRBD1 or TRBD2 may supply D (5 bases each). The CDR3 has 14 residues. Germline CDR1 reads SGHRS; CDR2 reads YFSETQ. V was trimmed by 0 bases and J by 5 bases, leaving 9 bases between them. The CDR3 here is CASSLGGTQNIQYF. CDR3 in DNA: TGCGCCAGCAGCTTGGGAGGGACGCAAAACATTCAGTACTTC.

The genes are TRBV20-1 and TRBJ2-3; 8 positions agree with TRBD2. CDR1 and CDR2 from the germline V gene are DFQATT and SNEGSKA (reference sequence). The trim removed 0 bases at V and 5 bases at J, leaving 7 bases unmatched. This CDR3 comprises 15 residues. CDR3 nucleotides: TGCAGTGCTAGAGATTCAGCGGGGGTACAAGATACGCAGTATTTT. Protein sequence: CSARDSAGVQDTQYF.

The chain uses TRBV9 and TRBJ2-5; maybe TRBD2 (5 bases). The V gene lost 0 bases and the J gene lost 3 bases, with 9 bases spanning the gap. The CDR3 sequence is 14 residues long. The germline V gene has CDR1 SGDLS and CDR2 YYNGEE. Here the CDR3 DNA reads TGTGCCAGCAGCGTAGCAGAGAGGGAAGAGACCCAGTACTTC. Amino acids: CASSVAEREETQYF. The full variable domain, rest sourced from reference TRBV9 and TRBJ2-5, is DSGVTQTPKHLITATGQRVTLRCSPRSGDLSVYWYQQSLDQGLQFLIQYYNGEERAKGNILERFSAQQFPDLHSELNLSSLELGDSALYFCASSVAEREETQYFGPGTRLLVL.